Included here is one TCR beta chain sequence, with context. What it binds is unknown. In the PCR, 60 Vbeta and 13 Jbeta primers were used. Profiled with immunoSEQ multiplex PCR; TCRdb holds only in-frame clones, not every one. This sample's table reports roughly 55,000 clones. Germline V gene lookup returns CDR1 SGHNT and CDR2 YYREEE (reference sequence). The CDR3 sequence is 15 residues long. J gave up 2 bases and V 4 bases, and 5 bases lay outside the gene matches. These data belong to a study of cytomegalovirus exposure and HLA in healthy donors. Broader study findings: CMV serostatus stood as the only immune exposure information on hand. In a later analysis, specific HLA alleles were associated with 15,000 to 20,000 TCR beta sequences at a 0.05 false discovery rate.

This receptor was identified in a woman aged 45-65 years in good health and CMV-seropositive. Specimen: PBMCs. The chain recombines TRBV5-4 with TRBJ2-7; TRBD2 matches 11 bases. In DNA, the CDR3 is TGTGCCAGCAGCGCCGGGACTAGCGGTCCCTACGAGCAGTACTTC. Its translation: CASSAGTSGPYEQYF.